The present TCR beta chain was sequenced within a study of T cell responses to AZD1222 COVID-19 vaccine. Data came from immunoSEQ multiplex PCR; TCRdb stores just in-frame clones and leaves some out. The table has roughly 120,000 clones, 70% to 90% seen once. There are 17 residues in the CDR3. V lost 3 bases and J 2 bases, leaving 17 bases between the germline ends. Looked up from germline, CDR1 is MGHRA and CDR2 is YSYEKL. Only a few counts were recorded for this clone. The V call is TRBV4-1, the J call TRBJ2-1; no firm D call. The sample was peripheral blood, taken on day 0 of AZD1222 vaccination. The TCR was taken from an adult in good health. The DNA for the CDR3 is TGCGCCAGCAGCCATTCCTCCGCCAGGTCTCCCTACAATGAGCAGTTCTTC. Translation: CASSHSSARSPYNEQFF.